This TCR beta chain appears in the sequencing data of a study of CD8+CD57+ T cells in acquired aplastic anemia. Study overall: Recorded DNA amounts for sorted CD4+ and CD8+ cells had an average of 3.2 ug.

This clonotype was observed many times. Only patients with CD8+CD57+ cell expansion on flow cytometry were chosen for sequencing. A severe acquired aplastic anemia diagnosis applied to all patients. By the time of blood sampling, patients had still received no therapy. Genomic DNA acted as the template from which TCR beta VDJ combination and CDR3 sequence profiling were carried out. TCRdb ran MiXCR on the reads and lists one entry per CDR3 protein. The sample includes about 160,000 distinct CDR3 sequences, 45% to 55% of them seen just once. The sequence was collected from a human donor with aplastic anemia. Source material: sorted CD4+, CD8+, or CD8+CD57+ T cells (not recorded which) from PBMCs.

The CDR3 sequence is CASSPQAASGRAAHEQYF. CDR3 bases: TGTGCCAGCAGCCCGCAGGCGGCTAGCGGGAGGGCCGCCCACGAGCAGTACTTC. J is TRBJ2-7 and V is TRBV4-2; TRBD2 matches at 12 bases. This CDR3 has 18 residues. The trim removed 4 bases at V and 5 bases at J, leaving 15 bases unmatched. Germline lookup yields CDR1 LGHNA and CDR2 YNFKEQ.